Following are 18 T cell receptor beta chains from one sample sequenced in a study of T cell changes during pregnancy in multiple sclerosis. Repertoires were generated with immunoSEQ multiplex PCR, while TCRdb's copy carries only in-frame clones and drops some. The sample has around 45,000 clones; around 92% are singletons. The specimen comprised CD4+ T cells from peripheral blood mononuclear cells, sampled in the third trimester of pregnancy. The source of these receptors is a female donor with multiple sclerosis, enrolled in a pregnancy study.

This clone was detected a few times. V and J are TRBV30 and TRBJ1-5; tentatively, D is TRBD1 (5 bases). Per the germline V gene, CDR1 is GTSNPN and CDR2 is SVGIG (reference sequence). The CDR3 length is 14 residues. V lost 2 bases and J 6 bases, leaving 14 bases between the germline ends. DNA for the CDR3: TGTGCCTGGAGTCACGGGGGTGGTAGTCAGCCCCAGCATTTT. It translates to CAWSHGGGSQPQHF.

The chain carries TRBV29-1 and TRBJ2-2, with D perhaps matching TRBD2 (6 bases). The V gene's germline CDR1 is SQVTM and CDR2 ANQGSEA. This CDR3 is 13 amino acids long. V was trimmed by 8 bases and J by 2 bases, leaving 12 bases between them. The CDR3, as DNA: TGCAGCTGTGGACTACCTAACACCGGGGAGCTGTTTTTT. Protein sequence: CSCGLPNTGELFF.

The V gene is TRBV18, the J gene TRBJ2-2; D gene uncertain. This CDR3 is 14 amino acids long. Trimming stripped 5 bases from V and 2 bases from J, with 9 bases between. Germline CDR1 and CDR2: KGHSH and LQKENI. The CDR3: CASSSTVNTGELFF. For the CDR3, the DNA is TGTGCCAGCTCATCAACTGTTAACACCGGGGAGCTGTTTTTT.

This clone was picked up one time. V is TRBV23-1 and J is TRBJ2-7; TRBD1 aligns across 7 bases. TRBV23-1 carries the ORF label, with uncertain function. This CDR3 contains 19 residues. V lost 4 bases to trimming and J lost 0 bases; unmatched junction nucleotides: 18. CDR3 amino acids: CASSPKGPGGALNSYEQYF. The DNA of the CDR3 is TGCGCCAGCAGTCCGAAGGGGCCAGGGGGTGCGCTAAACTCCTACGAGCAGTACTTC.

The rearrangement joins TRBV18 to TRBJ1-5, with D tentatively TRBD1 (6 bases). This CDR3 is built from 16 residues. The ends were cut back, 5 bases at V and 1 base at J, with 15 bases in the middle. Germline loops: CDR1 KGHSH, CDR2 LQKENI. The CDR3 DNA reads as TGTGCCAGCTCATTACAGGGTCTGGGAAGCAATCAGCCCCAGCATTTT. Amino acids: CASSLQGLGSNQPQHF.

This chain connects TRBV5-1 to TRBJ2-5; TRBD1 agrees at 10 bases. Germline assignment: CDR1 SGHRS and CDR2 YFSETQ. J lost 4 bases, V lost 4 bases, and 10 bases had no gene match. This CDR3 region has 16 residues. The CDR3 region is CASSPRPGQGTETQYF. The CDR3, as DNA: TGCGCCAGCAGCCCCCGCCCGGGACAGGGGACAGAGACCCAGTACTTC.

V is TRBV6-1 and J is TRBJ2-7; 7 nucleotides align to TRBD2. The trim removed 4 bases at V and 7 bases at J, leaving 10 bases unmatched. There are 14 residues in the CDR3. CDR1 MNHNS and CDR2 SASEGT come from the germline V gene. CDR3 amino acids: CASSAPAGAGEQYF. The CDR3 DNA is TGTGCCAGCAGTGCCCCTGCGGGAGCAGGAGAGCAGTACTTC.

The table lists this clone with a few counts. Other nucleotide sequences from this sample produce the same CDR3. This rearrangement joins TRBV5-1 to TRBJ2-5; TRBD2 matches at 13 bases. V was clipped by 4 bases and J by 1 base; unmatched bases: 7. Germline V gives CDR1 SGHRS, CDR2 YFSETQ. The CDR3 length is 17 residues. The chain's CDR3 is CASSPGLAGTIQETQYF. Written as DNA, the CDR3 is TGCGCCAGCAGCCCGGGACTAGCGGGAACTATCCAAGAGACCCAGTACTTC.

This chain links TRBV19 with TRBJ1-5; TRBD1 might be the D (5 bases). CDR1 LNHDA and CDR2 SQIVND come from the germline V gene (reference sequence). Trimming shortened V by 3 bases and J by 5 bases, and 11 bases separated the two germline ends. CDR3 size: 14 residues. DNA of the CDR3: TGTGCCAGTAGTATCCAGGGCTCGCATCAGCCCCAGCATTTT. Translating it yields CASSIQGSHQPQHF.

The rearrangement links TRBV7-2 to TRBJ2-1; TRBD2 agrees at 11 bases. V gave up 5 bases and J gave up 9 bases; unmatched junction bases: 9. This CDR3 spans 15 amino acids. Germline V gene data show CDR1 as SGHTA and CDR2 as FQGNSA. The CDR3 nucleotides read TGTGCCAGCAGCCCGGGGGGACTAGCGGCTTTTGAGCAGTTCTTC. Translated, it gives CASSPGGLAAFEQFF.

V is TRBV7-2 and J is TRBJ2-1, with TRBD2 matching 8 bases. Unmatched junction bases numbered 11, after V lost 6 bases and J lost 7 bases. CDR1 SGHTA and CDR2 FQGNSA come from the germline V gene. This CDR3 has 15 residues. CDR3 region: CASRIAGPSQNEQFF. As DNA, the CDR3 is TGTGCCAGCAGAATAGCGGGACCCTCTCAGAATGAGCAGTTCTTC.

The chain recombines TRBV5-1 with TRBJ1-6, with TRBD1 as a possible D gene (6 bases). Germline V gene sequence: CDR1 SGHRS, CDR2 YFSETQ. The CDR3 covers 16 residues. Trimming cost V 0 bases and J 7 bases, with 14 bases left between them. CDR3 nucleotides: TGCGCCAGCAGCTTGGACCCAGGGGTAGGAAATTCACCCCTCCACTTT. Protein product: CASSLDPGVGNSPLHF.

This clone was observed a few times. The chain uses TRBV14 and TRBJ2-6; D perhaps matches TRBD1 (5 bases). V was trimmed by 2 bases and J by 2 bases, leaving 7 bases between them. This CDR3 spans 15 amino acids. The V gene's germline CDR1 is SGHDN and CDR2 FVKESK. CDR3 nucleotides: TGTGCCAGCAGCCAACAGGGTACTGGGGCCAACGTCCTGACTTTC. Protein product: CASSQQGTGANVLTF. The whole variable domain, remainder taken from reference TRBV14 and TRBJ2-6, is EAGVTQFPSHSVIEKGQTVTLRCDPISGHDNLYWYRRVMGKEIKFLLHFVKESKQDESGMPNNRFLAERTGGTYSTLKVQPAELEDSGVYFCASSQQGTGANVLTFGAGSRLTVL.

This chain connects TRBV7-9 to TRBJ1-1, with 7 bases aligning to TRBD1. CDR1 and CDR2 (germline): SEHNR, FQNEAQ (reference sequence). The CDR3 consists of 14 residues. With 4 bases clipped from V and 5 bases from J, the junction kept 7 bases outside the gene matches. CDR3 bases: TGTGCCAGCAGCTCGACAGGGCGTGGGACTGAAGCTTTCTTT. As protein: CASSSTGRGTEAFF.

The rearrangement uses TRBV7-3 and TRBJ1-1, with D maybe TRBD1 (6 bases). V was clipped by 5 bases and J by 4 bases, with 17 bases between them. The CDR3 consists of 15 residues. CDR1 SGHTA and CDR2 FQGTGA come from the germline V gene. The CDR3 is CASSRDTGLLTEAFF. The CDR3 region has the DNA TGTGCCAGCAGCAGAGACACAGGGTTACTCACTGAAGCTTTCTTT.

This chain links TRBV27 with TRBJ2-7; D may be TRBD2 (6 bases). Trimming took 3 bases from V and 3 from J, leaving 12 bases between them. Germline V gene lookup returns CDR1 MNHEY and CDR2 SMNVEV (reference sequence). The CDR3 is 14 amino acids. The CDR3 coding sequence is TGTGCCAGCAGTTTGGCGGGACGCGGCTACGAGCAGTACTTC. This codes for CASSLAGRGYEQYF.

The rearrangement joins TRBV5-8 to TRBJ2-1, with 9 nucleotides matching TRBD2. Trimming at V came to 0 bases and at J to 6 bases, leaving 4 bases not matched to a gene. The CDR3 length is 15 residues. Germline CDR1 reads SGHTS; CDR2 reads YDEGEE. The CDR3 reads CASSLGVTSGNEQFF. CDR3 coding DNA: TGTGCCAGCAGCTTGGGGGTGACTAGCGGCAATGAGCAGTTCTTC.

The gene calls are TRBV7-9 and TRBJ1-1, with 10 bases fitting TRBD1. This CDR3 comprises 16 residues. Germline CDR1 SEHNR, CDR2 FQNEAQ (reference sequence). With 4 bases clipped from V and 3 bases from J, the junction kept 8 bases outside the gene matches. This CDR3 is CASSWPTGGADTEAFF. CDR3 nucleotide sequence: TGTGCCAGCAGCTGGCCGACAGGGGGCGCGGACACTGAAGCTTTCTTT.